What follows is one T cell receptor (beta chain) and its context. Antigen: not known. Germline CDR1 and CDR2: SGDLS and YYNGEE. The V end was cut by 4 bases, the J end by 1 base, with 14 bases between. The CDR3 sequence is 15 residues long. Some clones are missing from TCRdb's copy, which holds only in-frame ones; the method was immunoSEQ multiplex PCR. The sample lists tens of thousands of clones; 78% were seen once. These data belong to a study of a mutant IDH1 vaccine in newly diagnosed glioma. Across the study: Vaccine dosing followed radiotherapy by 4-6 weeks, or accompanied temozolomide cycles. Every participant had undergone radiotherapy, temozolomide, or both before, and most underwent both. Study outcomes and limitations: Pseudoprogression appeared independent of alterations in top peripheral clonotypes.

The sample's time point: week 23, last vaccination. A 20-mer mutant IDH1 peptide at 300 ug was injected subcutaneously with topical imiquimod. New WHO grade 3 or 4 astrocytomas that were IDH1-mutant and ATRX-lost occurred in the donors. The material was PBMCs, obtained from a glioma patient whose treatment included an IDH1 peptide vaccine. The sequence derives from a middle-aged woman with glioma. Some clones in this sample may be carry-over from other donors' samples. The V gene is TRBV9, the J gene TRBJ1-1; no firm D call. Written as DNA, the CDR3 is TGTGCCAGCAGCAGATATCCCGAGGGGAACACTGAAGCTTTCTTT. This encodes CASSRYPEGNTEAFF.